The present T cell receptor (beta chain) was sequenced within a study of human T cells and chemical hapten exposure. Study in general: Sensitization involved placing 2% DPC onto an approximately 2 cm by approximately 2 cm region of upper inner arm skin. Patients' scalps got diphenylcyclopropenone weekly throughout the approximately 24-week study. Upper-back patch tests with 0.01% DPC were read at 6 days.

TCRdb fed the RACE reads into MiXCR, producing one record per CDR3 protein. The profile covers 150,000 to 200,000 distinct CDR3 sequences, with just under 30% appearing a single time and roughly 3% taken by the ten largest. Remarks on this clonotype: Its antigen remains unknown.

Between the trimmed V and J ends, which lost 0 bases and 1 base, there was a span of 8 bases. CDR1 is SGDLS, CDR2 YYNGEE, per germline. The length of the CDR3 is 15 residues. The time point here: pre-sensitization, week 0. Stated treatment: therapeutic diphenylcyclopropenone sensitization with weekly scalp DPC. Notes on the study in general: Expanded TCR counts at PT1 went up together with patch test score, a positive correlation.

The chain links TRBV9 to TRBJ1-5; D not resolved. The sequenced sample was whole blood, obtained in connection with sensitization to the hapten diphenylcyclopropenone (DPC). The clonotype comes from a woman aged 25 to 39 with alopecia areata. Some clones in this sample may be carry-over from other donors' samples. CDR3 nucleotides: TGTGCCAGCAGCGTAGCGTGGCAGAGCAATCAGCCCCAGCATTTT. Translated: CASSVAWQSNQPQHF.